This TCR beta chain was sequenced in a study of OX40 agonist ivuxolimab in advanced cancers. General study findings and limits: Among expanded peripheral T cells, antigen specificity went undetermined. At doses 0.1 to 3.0 mg/kg, CD4+ and CD8+ clones expanded.

Concerning this clone itself: The antigen remains undetermined.

The assay was immunoSEQ multiplex PCR, and TCRdb's table has in-frame clones only and misses some. The table lists 50,000 to 65,000 clones, around 80% of them singletons, with approximately 1% in the top ten. The V and J ends lost 0 bases and 7 bases respectively, with 6 bases between them. CDR1 and CDR2 from the germline V gene are GTSNPN and SVGIG (reference sequence). The CDR3 runs 11 residues. The sample here was CD4+ or CD8+ T cells sorted from blood, taken in a trial of the OX40 agonist ivuxolimab. This TCR came from an adult with an advanced solid tumor such as melanoma, head and neck, liver or kidney cancer. The chain employs TRBV30 and TRBJ1-1; no definite D call. Here the CDR3 reads CAWSVVGEAFF. CDR3 bases: TGTGCCTGGAGTGTAGTTGGTGAAGCTTTCTTT.